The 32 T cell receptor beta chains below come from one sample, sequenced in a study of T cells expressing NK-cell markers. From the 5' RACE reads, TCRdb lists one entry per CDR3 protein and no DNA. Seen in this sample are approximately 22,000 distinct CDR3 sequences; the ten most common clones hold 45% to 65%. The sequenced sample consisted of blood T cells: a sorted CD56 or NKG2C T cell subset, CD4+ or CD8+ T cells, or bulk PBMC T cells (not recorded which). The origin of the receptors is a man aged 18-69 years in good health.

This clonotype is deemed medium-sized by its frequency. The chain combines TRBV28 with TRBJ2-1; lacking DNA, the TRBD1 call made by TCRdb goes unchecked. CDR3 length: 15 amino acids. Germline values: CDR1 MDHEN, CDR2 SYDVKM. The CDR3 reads CASSLGQGAYNEQFF.

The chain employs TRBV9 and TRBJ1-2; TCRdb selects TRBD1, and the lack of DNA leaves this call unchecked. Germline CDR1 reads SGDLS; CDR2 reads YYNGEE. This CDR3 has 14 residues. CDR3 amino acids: CASSVGRGNYGYTF.

CDR3 sequence: CSAHPGTSVYNEQFF. The rearrangement joins TRBV20-1 to TRBJ2-1; TCRdb's assignment of TRBD2 cannot be checked, as there is no DNA. This CDR3 has 15 residues. Germline V lookup: CDR1 DFQATT, CDR2 SNEGSKA (reference sequence).

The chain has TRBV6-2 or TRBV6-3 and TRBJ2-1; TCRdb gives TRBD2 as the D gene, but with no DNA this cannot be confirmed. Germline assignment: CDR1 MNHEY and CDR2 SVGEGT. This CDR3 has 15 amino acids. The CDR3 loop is CASSRLAGGPNEQFF.

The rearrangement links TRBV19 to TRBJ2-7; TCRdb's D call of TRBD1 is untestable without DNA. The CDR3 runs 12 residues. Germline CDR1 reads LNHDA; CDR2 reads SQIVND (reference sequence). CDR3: CATQGERYEQYF.

CDR3 residues: CASSGGYYSNQPQHF. The V call is TRBV19, the J call TRBJ1-5. This CDR3 spans 15 amino acids. CDR1 and CDR2 (germline): LNHDA, SQIVND (reference sequence).

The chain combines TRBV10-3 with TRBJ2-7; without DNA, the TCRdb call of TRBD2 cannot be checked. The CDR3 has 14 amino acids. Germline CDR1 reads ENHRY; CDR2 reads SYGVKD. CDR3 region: CAISESSSGGTQYF.

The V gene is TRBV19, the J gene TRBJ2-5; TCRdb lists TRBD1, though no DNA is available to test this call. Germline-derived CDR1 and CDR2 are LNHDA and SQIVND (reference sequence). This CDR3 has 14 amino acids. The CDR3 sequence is CASSIGQGAETQYF.

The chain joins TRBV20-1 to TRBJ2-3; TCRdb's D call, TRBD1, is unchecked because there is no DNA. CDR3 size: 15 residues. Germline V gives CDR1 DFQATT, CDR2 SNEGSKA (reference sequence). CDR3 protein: CSADARDRSTDTQYF.

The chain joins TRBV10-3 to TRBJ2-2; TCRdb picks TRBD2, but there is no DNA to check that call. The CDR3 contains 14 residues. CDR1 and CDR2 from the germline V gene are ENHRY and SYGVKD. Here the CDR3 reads CAISAGTATGELFF.

CDR3 protein: CASSRGLAGVNEQFF. The chain combines TRBV2 with TRBJ2-1; TCRdb lists TRBD2, though no DNA is available to test this call. CDR1 SNHLY and CDR2 FYNNEI come from the germline V gene. CDR3 length: 15 amino acids.

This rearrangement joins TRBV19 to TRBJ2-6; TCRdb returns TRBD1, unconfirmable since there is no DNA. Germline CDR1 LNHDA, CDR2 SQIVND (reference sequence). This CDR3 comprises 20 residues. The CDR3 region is CASSQALVGTGSSGANVLTF.

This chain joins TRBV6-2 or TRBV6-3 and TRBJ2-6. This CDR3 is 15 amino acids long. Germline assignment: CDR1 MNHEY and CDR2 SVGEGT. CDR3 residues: CASSYPVTGANVLTF.

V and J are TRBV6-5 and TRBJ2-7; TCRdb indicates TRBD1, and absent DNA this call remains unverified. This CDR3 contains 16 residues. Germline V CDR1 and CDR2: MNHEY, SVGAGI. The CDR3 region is CASSNRRTGGMNEQYF.

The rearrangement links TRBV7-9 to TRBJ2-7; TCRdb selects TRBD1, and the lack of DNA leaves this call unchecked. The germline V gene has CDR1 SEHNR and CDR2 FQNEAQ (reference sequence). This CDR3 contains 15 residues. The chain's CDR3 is CASSLAETGGHEQYF. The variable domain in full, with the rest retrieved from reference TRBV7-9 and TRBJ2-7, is DTGVSQNPRHKITKRGQNVTFRCDPISEHNRLYWYRQTLGQGPEFLTYFQNEAQLEKSRLLSDRFSAERPKGSFSTLEIQRTEQGDSAMYLCASSLAETGGHEQYFGPGTRLTVT.

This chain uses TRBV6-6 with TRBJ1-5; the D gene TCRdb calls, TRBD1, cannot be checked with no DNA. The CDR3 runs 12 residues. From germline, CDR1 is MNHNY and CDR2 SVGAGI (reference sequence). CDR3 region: CASSLTGQPQHF.

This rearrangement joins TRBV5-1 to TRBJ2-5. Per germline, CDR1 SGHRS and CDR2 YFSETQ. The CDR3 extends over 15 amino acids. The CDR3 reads CASSSLDWYQETQYF. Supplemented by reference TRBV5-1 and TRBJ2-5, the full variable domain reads KAGVTQTPRYLIKTRGQQVTLSCSPISGHRSVSWYQQTPGQGLQFLFEYFSETQRNKGNFPGRFSGRQFSNSRSEMNVSTLELGDSALYLCASSSLDWYQETQYFGPGTRLLVL.

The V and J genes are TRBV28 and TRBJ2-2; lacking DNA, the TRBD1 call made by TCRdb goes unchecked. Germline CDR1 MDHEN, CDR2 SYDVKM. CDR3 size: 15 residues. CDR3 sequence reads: CASSSGTGNTGELFF. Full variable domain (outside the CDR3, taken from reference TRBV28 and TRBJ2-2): DVKVTQSSRYLVKRTGEKVFLECVQDMDHENMFWYRQDPGLGLRLIYFSYDVKMKEKGDIPEGYSVSREKKERFSLILESASTNQTSMYLCASSSGTGNTGELFFGEGSRLTVL.

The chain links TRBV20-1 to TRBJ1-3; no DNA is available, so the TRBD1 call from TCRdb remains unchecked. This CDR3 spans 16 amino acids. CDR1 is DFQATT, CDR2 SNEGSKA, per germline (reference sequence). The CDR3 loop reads CSARVTGMNSGNTIYF.

The CDR3 sequence: CASSQVGARYANTGELFF. The J gene is TRBJ2-2, the V gene TRBV4-2; TCRdb's D call, TRBD2, is unchecked because there is no DNA. This CDR3 comprises 18 residues. The germline V gene encodes CDR1 LGHNA and CDR2 YNFKEQ.

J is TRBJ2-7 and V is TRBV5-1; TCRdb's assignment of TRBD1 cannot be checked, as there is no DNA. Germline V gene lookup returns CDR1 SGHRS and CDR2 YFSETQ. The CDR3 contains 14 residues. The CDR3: CASSLRDSSYEQYF.

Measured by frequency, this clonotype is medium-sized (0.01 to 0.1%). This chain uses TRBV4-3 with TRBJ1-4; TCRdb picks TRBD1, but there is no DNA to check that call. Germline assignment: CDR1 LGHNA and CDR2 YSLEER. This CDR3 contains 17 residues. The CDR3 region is CASSPAIPGQGGEKLFF.

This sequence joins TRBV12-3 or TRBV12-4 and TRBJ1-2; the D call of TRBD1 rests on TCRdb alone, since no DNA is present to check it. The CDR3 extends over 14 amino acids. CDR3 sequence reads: CASSFSAGGYGYTF.

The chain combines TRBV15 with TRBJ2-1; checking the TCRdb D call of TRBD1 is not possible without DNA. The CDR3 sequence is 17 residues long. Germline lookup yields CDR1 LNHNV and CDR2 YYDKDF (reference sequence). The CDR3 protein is CATSSFSGTRSYNEQFF.

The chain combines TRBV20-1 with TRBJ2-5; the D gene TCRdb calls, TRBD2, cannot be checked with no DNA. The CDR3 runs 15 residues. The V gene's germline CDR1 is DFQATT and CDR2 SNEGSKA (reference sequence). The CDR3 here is CSARDAGDPRETQYF.

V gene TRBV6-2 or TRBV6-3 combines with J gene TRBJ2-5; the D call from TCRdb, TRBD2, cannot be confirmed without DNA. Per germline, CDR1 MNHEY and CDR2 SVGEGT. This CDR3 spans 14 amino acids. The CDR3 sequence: CASSYSGAQETQYF.

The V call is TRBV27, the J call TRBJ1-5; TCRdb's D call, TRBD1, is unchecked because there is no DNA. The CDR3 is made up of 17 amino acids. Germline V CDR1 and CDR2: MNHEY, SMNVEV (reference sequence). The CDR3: CASSLSGGTVSNQPQHF.

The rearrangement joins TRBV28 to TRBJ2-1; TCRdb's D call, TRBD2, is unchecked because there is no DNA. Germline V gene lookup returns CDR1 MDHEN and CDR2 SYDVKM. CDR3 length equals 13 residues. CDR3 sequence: CASCPPGYNEQFF.

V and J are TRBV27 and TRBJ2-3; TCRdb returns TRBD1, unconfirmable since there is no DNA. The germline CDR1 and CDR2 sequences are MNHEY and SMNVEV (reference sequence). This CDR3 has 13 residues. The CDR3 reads CASSPQGADTQYF.

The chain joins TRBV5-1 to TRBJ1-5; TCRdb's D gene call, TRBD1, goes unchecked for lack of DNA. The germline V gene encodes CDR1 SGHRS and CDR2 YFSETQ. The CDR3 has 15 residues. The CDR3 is CASSLGGVGNQPQHF.

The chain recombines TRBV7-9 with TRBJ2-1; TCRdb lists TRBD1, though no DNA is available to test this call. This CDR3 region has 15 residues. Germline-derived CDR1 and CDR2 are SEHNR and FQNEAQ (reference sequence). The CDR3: CASSSQGALYNEQFF.

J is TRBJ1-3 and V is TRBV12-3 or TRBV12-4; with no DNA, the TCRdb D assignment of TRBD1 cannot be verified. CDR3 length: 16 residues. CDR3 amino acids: CASSRDRAISGNTIYF.